This T cell receptor (beta chain) was sequenced during a study of cytomegalovirus exposure and HLA in healthy donors. The PCR contained 60 Vbeta and 13 Jbeta primers. The table came from immunoSEQ multiplex PCR; TCRdb's copy has only in-frame clones and leaves some out. This sample has 200,000 or so clones, with approximately 78% found just once. The length of the CDR3 is 15 residues. Germline trimming cut 3 bases from V and 4 bases from J; bases unmatched to any gene: 6. Germline-derived CDR1 and CDR2 are ENHRY and SYGVKD. Findings and caveats of the study: By HLA locus, TCR association rates varied in a later analysis, with DRB1 showing the most and HLA-C the fewest. There were 160 or so TCR beta chains listed as cytomegalovirus-associated.

Comment on this clone: The antigen is unknown.

The chain recombines TRBV10-3 with TRBJ2-7; 10 nucleotides align to TRBD1. The receptor's source is a man in his thirties or forties in good health and CMV-seronegative. Sequences were obtained from PBMCs. The CDR3 protein is CAISDPGQGTYEQYF. CDR3 in DNA: TGTGCCATCAGTGACCCGGGACAGGGGACGTACGAGCAGTACTTC.